Here is one TCR beta chain with its context. Its antigen is currently unknown. The sample comes from a study of cytomegalovirus exposure and HLA in healthy donors. Findings of the study overall: The authors later linked a missense DCLRE1C variant to TCR beta V- and J-gene trimming. Per a later analysis, HLA-associated TCR beta chains showed more clonal expansion than other, equally common TCR beta chains. Among TCR beta chains, those listed as cytomegalovirus-associated numbered fewer than 200. In vitro assays verified that three CMV-associated chains recognized CMV antigens specifically.

The PCR used 60 Vbeta and 13 Jbeta primers. The data were produced by immunoSEQ multiplex PCR, yet TCRdb's version contains in-frame clones alone and is incomplete. The sample table includes roughly 46,000 clones. The CDR3 extends over 15 amino acids. Germline CDR1 is SGHAT and CDR2 is FQNNGV. The V end was cut by 4 bases, the J end by 1 base, with 12 bases between. The TCR sequence derives from a woman aged 35 to 49 in good health and CMV-seronegative. V gene TRBV11-2 combines with J gene TRBJ2-3; D is possibly TRBD1 (6 bases). The sequenced sample was PBMCs. In DNA, the CDR3 is TGTGCCAGCAGCTGGGGGCGGAGCCGCACAGATACGCAGTATTTT. Protein sequence: CASSWGRSRTDTQYF.